Listed below are T cell receptor beta chains from one sample, sequenced in a study of cytomegalovirus exposure and HLA in healthy donors. Clones were read by immunoSEQ multiplex PCR, and TCRdb kept only the in-frame ones, dropping some. The sample yields some 90,000 clones, around three quarters seen once. The source material was PBMCs. These receptors were taken from a man aged 25 to 40 in good health and CMV-seronegative. CDR3s include the opening cysteine and the closing phenylalanine or tryptophan. A D gene is named only where the DNA matches it firmly. A row's size may be missing; if present it is once, few, many or a size class.

V: TRBV9; J: TRBJ2-2; D: TRBD1; size: -; DNA: TGTGCCAGCAGCGCCGGGACAGAATCTGCCGGGGAGCTGTTTTTT; CDR3: CASSAGTESAGELFF
V: TRBV27; J: TRBJ2-1; D: -; size: -; DNA: TGTGCCAGCATGCGCTACAATGAGCAGTTCTTC; CDR3: CASMRYNEQFF
V: TRBV5-1; J: TRBJ1-4; D: -; size: -; DNA: TGCGCCAGCAGGCAGGGGTCAACTAATGAAAAACTGTTTTTT; CDR3: CASRQGSTNEKLFF
V: TRBV25-1; J: TRBJ1-2; D: -; size: -; DNA: TGTGCCAGCAGTGATGCTCCACAGGGTCGCTATGGCTACACCTTC; CDR3: CASSDAPQGRYGYTF
V: TRBV19; J: TRBJ2-3; D: TRBD2; size: -; DNA: TGTGCCAGTAGTAGACTAGCGGGGGGCCGAGGCACAGATACGCAGTATTTT; CDR3: CASSRLAGGRGTDTQYF
V: TRBV14; J: TRBJ1-2; D: -; size: once; DNA: TGTGCCAGCAGGCCTAACTGGACGGGGAACTATGGCTACACCTTC; CDR3: CASRPNWTGNYGYTF
V: TRBV7-9; J: TRBJ2-7; D: TRBD1; size: once; DNA: TGTTCCAGCAGCTTAGACAGGGGGCTCCCCTACGAGCAGTACTTC; CDR3: CSSSLDRGLPYEQYF
V: TRBV11-2; J: TRBJ2-3; D: TRBD2; size: -; DNA: TGTGCCAGCAAACCGGGACTAGCTTTGGATACGCAGTATTTT; CDR3: CASKPGLALDTQYF
V: TRBV5-8; J: TRBJ2-7; D: -; size: once; DNA: TGTGCCAGCAGCTATGGACAGTTCTACGAGCAGTACTTC; CDR3: CASSYGQFYEQYF
V: TRBV4-2; J: TRBJ1-1; D: -; size: -; DNA: TGTGCCAGCAGCCAAGGCAGCGGAATGAACACTGAAGCTTTCTTT; CDR3: CASSQGSGMNTEAFF
V: TRBV7-3; J: TRBJ2-6; D: -; size: -; DNA: TGTGCCAGCAGGGGCTCCCAGGGTTTCTCTGGGGCCAACGTCCTGACTTTC; CDR3: CASRGSQGFSGANVLTF
V: TRBV7-2; J: TRBJ2-7; D: -; size: -; DNA: TGTGCCAGCAGCTTAACAATTACCGGGACAAGGGGTGAGGGTTACGAGCAGTACTTC; CDR3: CASSLTITGTRGEGYEQYF
V: TRBV6-5; J: TRBJ2-1; D: TRBD1; size: -; DNA: TGTGCCAGCAGTTACTACGGACAGGGGGAGTACAATGAGCAGTTCTTC; CDR3: CASSYYGQGEYNEQFF
V: TRBV5-1; J: TRBJ1-5; D: TRBD1; size: -; DNA: TGCGCCAGCAGCGATACAGGGGGGCGACAGCCCCAGCATTTT; CDR3: CASSDTGGRQPQHF
V: TRBV29-1; J: TRBJ1-2; D: -; size: -; DNA: TGCAGCGTTGAAGACCTCGAGACAGCCTATGGCTACACCTTC; CDR3: CSVEDLETAYGYTF
V: TRBV19; J: TRBJ2-1; D: -; size: -; DNA: TGTGCCAGTAGTATAGGGCAGGGGCCGTACAATGAGCAGTTCTTC; CDR3: CASSIGQGPYNEQFF
V: TRBV9; J: TRBJ2-4; D: TRBD2; size: -; DNA: TGTGCCAGCAGCGTGGGCGGGGGGAAAAACATTCAGTACTTC; CDR3: CASSVGGGKNIQYF
V: TRBV9; J: TRBJ2-1; D: TRBD2; size: -; DNA: TGTGCCAGCAGCACTAGCGGGAGGGCCGACAATGAGCAGTTCTTC; CDR3: CASSTSGRADNEQFF
V: TRBV19; J: TRBJ1-2; D: -; size: -; DNA: TGTGCCAGTAGTATAGGAATGGGGAGGTACTATGGCTACACCTTC; CDR3: CASSIGMGRYYGYTF
V: TRBV15; J: TRBJ2-7; D: -; size: -; DNA: TGTGCCACCAGCAGAGTGGGGGGTGAGCAGTACTTC; CDR3: CATSRVGGEQYF
V: TRBV6-5; J: TRBJ1-2; D: TRBD1; size: -; DNA: TGTGCCAGCAGCCGGACAGGACTTAACTATGGCTACACCTTC; CDR3: CASSRTGLNYGYTF
V: TRBV5-1; J: TRBJ1-2; D: -; size: -; DNA: TGCGCCAGCAGCTTGTCCAGGGGTGAAAGAGATGGCTACACCTTC; CDR3: CASSLSRGERDGYTF
V: TRBV6-5; J: TRBJ1-5; D: -; size: -; DNA: TGTGCCAGCAGTTACTCGGAAGGGGCCGGTCAGCCCCAGCATTTT; CDR3: CASSYSEGAGQPQHF
V: TRBV4-3; J: TRBJ2-3; D: -; size: -; DNA: TGCGCCAGCAGCCAAGTAGGAGCCGGAGGGACAGATACGCAGTATTTT; CDR3: CASSQVGAGGTDTQYF
V: TRBV29-1; J: TRBJ1-1; D: TRBD1; size: few; DNA: TGCAGCGTTGAAGATCCGGGACAGGTGAACACTGAAGCTTTCTTT; CDR3: CSVEDPGQVNTEAFF
V: TRBV7-3; J: TRBJ2-5; D: -; size: once; DNA: TGTGCCAGCAGCTTGGGGGGGCGAGAGACCCAGTACTTC; CDR3: CASSLGGRETQYF
V: TRBV28; J: TRBJ1-2; D: -; size: -; DNA: TGTGCCAGCAGTTTATATAGAAACAGCTATGGCTACACCTTC; CDR3: CASSLYRNSYGYTF
V: TRBV27; J: TRBJ1-5; D: -; size: once; DNA: TGTGCCAGCAGTTTGTTTGGGGCAGGGCCCCAGCCCCAGCATTTT; CDR3: CASSLFGAGPQPQHF
V: TRBV4-2; J: TRBJ2-2; D: TRBD2; size: -; DNA: TGTGCCAGCAGCCAAGATGCATCGGGGGGGAACACCGGGGAGCTGTTTTTT; CDR3: CASSQDASGGNTGELFF
V: TRBV7-9; J: TRBJ1-2; D: -; size: -; DNA: TGTTCCAGCAGCTCACTAGCGAAGGCTTACTATGGCTACACCTTC; CDR3: CSSSSLAKAYYGYTF
V: TRBV6-5; J: TRBJ1-4; D: TRBD1; size: -; DNA: TGTGCCAGCAGTTCCCTAGGACAGGGAAGTGAAAAACTGTTTTTT; CDR3: CASSSLGQGSEKLFF